The table lists the clone carrying this T cell receptor beta chain with a count of one. What it binds is unknown. These data belong to a study of CD8+CD57+ T cells in acquired aplastic anemia. It was genomic DNA that served as the template for profiling TCR beta VDJ and CDR3. TCRdb itself ran the reads through MiXCR, one entry per CDR3 protein. The sample holds around 19,000 distinct CDR3 sequences, approximately 39% seen once. Study results and caveats: In the patients, CD8+CD57+ cells came out less diverse than the total CD4+ and CD8+ pools. Researchers report that around 29 CD8+ CDR3 sequences appeared in both patients and controls.

The patients chosen for sequencing had shown expansion of CD8+CD57+ cells (detected by flow cytometry). V dropped 3 bases and J dropped 5; count of bases not matched to a gene: 5. The CDR3 has 14 residues. What was sequenced was CD8+CD57+ T cells sorted from PBMCs. Subset given: bead-enriched CD8+CD57+ effector memory T cells from SAA patients. The rearrangement links TRBV12-3 or TRBV12-4 to TRBJ2-7, with 9 nucleotides matching TRBD1. This TCR was recovered from a human donor with aplastic anemia. The CDR3 here is CASSLGDREHEQYF. CDR3 coding DNA: TGTGCCAGCAGTTTGGGGGACAGGGAACACGAGCAGTACTTC.